The 16 T cell receptor beta chains in this list originate from one sample, sequenced in a study of human T cells and chemical hapten exposure. Documented time point: patch test 1, 2 weeks after DPC sensitization. Treatment indicated: therapeutic diphenylcyclopropenone sensitization with weekly scalp DPC. TCRdb reprocessed the RACE reads via MiXCR and lists one record per CDR3 protein. The profile covers 80,000 to 100,000 distinct CDR3 sequences, with around an eighth appearing a single time and over 2% taken by the ten largest. The material was whole blood, obtained in connection with sensitization to the hapten diphenylcyclopropenone (DPC). The receptors derive from a woman between 35 and 50 years old with alopecia areata. Some clones in this sample may be carry-over from other donors' samples.

V usage is TRBV5-8 and J usage is TRBJ1-1; no firm D call. There are 11 residues in the CDR3. Per germline, CDR1 SGHTS and CDR2 YDEGEE. Between the trimmed V and J ends, which lost 0 bases and 10 bases, there was a span of 7 bases. CDR3 bases: TGTGCCAGCAGCTTGGAGGTTTTAGCTTTCTTT. As protein: CASSLEVLAFF.

The chain is built from TRBV28 and TRBJ2-4; weak D call: TRBD2 (5 bases). The germline V and J ends were trimmed by 8 bases and 0 bases, with 11 bases remaining between them. In germline, CDR1 is MDHEN, CDR2 SYDVKM. This CDR3 is 14 amino acids long. CDR3 DNA sequence: TGTGCCAGCCTCGGTGGAGGAGCCAAAAACATTCAGTACTTC. This translates into CASLGGGAKNIQYF.

This clonotype was counted between two and nine times. The chain employs TRBV29-1 and TRBJ1-6; D may be TRBD1 (5 bases). CDR3 length: 12 amino acids. V gave up 4 bases and J gave up 11 bases, with 12 bases separating them. Germline assignment: CDR1 SQVTM and CDR2 ANQGSEA. The CDR3 is CSVGRRVAPLHF. CDR3 DNA sequence: TGCAGCGTTGGACGCAGGGTCGCACCCCTCCACTTT.

This clonotype was observed a few times. CDR3 region: CSARDRERLNEQFF. DNA of the CDR3: TGCAGTGCTAGAGATAGGGAACGGCTGAATGAGCAGTTCTTC. This chain uses TRBV20-1 with TRBJ2-1; the D is unclear. V was trimmed by 0 bases and J by 7 bases, leaving 13 bases between them. The length of the CDR3 is 14 residues. Germline V gene sequence: CDR1 DFQATT, CDR2 SNEGSKA (reference sequence).

This clonotype was seen a handful of times. The chain links TRBV6-1 to TRBJ1-4; possible D gene TRBD1, 5 bases. Germline loops: CDR1 MNHNS, CDR2 SASEGT. This CDR3 has 18 amino acids. Between the trimmed V and J ends, which lost 0 bases and 0 bases, there was a span of 14 bases. The DNA of the CDR3 is TGTGCCAGCAGTGAAGCAAAGGCGGGGGTCGCAACTAATGAAAAACTGTTTTTT. Its translation: CASSEAKAGVATNEKLFF.

This clonotype was observed a few times. This chain joins TRBV6-2 or TRBV6-3 and TRBJ1-1; no firm D call. The CDR3 extends over 13 amino acids. The V gene's germline CDR1 is MNHEY and CDR2 SVGEGT. V lost 1 base to trimming and J lost 4 bases, with 7 bases between them. CDR3 loop: CASSYYPGTEAFF. CDR3 DNA: TGTGCCAGCAGTTACTACCCTGGCACTGAAGCTTTCTTT.

This clonotype was seen only a few times. This chain joins TRBV6-2 or TRBV6-3 and TRBJ1-1, with D unclear. This CDR3 has 11 residues. Germline CDR1 reads MNHEY; CDR2 reads SVGEGT. Trimming removed 6 bases at V and 3 bases at J, with 5 bases between. The CDR3: CASRYDTEAFF. The CDR3 region has the DNA TGTGCCAGCAGGTACGACACTGAAGCTTTCTTT.

This chain links TRBV29-1 with TRBJ2-7; 14 nucleotides agree with TRBD2. Germline CDR1 reads SQVTM; CDR2 reads ANQGSEA. Trimming at V came to 7 bases and at J to 6 bases, leaving 2 bases not matched to a gene. CDR3 length equals 12 residues. The CDR3 spells CSAGLAGGEQYF. Written as DNA, the CDR3 is TGCAGCGCCGGACTAGCGGGAGGCGAGCAGTACTTC.

The chain joins TRBV25-1 to TRBJ2-7, with TRBD1 identical over 9 bases. The junction had 6 bases not matched to a gene; V was cut back by 3 bases and J by 0 bases. The CDR3 extends over 16 amino acids. Germline V gene data show CDR1 as MGHDK and CDR2 as SYGVNS. CDR3 loop: CASSDPGQGSSYEQYF. The CDR3 DNA reads as TGTGCCAGCAGTGACCCTGGACAGGGGAGCTCCTACGAGCAGTACTTC.

The V gene is TRBV12-3 or TRBV12-4, the J gene TRBJ2-1, with no clear D. This CDR3 has 12 amino acids. V was cut by 2 bases and J by 9 bases, with 8 bases left in between. CDR3 DNA sequence: TGTGCCAGCAGTTTACGGCTAGGTGAGCAGTTCTTC. This codes for CASSLRLGEQFF.

This clonotype was seen only a few times. The chain recombines TRBV20-1 with TRBJ2-2; 8 nucleotides agree with TRBD2. This CDR3 region has 17 residues. The J segment lost 4 bases and the V segment lost 1 base, leaving 11 bases of the junction unmatched. The germline V gene encodes CDR1 DFQATT and CDR2 SNEGSKA (reference sequence). The CDR3 is CSARGKERESFTGELFF. The CDR3 coding sequence is TGCAGTGCTAGAGGGAAGGAGCGGGAGTCGTTCACCGGGGAGCTGTTTTTT.

This clonotype was observed at least ten times. This chain uses TRBV11-2 with TRBJ2-7; 7 bases are shared with TRBD2. The CDR3 is 16 amino acids. Germline V gene sequence: CDR1 SGHAT, CDR2 FQNNGV. After removal of 1 base from V and 7 bases from J, the junction contained 13 bases not matched to a gene. CDR3 protein: CASSLAGGGPFREQYF. The CDR3 nucleotides read TGTGCCAGCAGCTTAGCTGGGGGAGGGCCTTTTCGTGAGCAGTACTTC.

The chain links TRBV29-1 to TRBJ1-1; no reliable D call. V was clipped by 3 bases and J by 0 bases, with 8 bases between them. Germline lookup yields CDR1 SQVTM and CDR2 ANQGSEA. The length of the CDR3 is 13 residues. The CDR3 protein is CSVEYSLNTEAFF. CDR3 sequence (DNA): TGCAGCGTTGAGTACAGCTTGAACACTGAAGCTTTCTTT. Complete variable domain (other parts from reference TRBV29-1 and TRBJ1-1): SAVISQKPSRDICQRGTSLTIQCQVDSQVTMMFWYRQQPGQSLTLIATANQGSEATYESGFVIDKFPISRPNLTFSTLTVSNMSPEDSSIYLCSVEYSLNTEAFFGQGTRLTVV.

The sample holds a few counts of this clonotype. The genes are TRBV20-1 and TRBJ2-2; the match to TRBD1 covers 7 bases. J was trimmed by 1 base and V by 4 bases; bases with no gene match: 6. The CDR3 consists of 15 residues. The germline CDR1 and CDR2 sequences are DFQATT and SNEGSKA (reference sequence). CDR3 in DNA: TGCAGTGCTACGCGACAGGGATTGAACACCGGGGAGCTGTTTTTT. The encoded protein is CSATRQGLNTGELFF.

By sample share, this clonotype is medium-sized. The gene calls are TRBV9 and TRBJ2-3; TRBD2 matches at 14 bases. V shed 4 bases and J 6 bases; nucleotides not matched to a gene: 7. The CDR3 sequence is 16 residues long. Germline values: CDR1 SGDLS, CDR2 YYNGEE. The CDR3 sequence is CASSSGTSGSHDTQYF. CDR3 nucleotide sequence: TGTGCCAGCAGCAGCGGGACTAGCGGGAGTCACGATACGCAGTATTTT.

This clonotype was counted between two and nine times. The V gene is TRBV18, the J gene TRBJ1-5, with 9 nucleotides matching TRBD1. Trimming took 4 bases from V and 4 from J; bases not matched to a gene: 8. The germline V gene encodes CDR1 KGHSH and CDR2 LQKENI. The CDR3 is made up of 16 amino acids. CDR3 loop: CASSQPGTGMNQPQHF. In DNA form, the CDR3 reads TGTGCCAGCTCACAACCCGGGACAGGGATGAATCAGCCCCAGCATTTT.